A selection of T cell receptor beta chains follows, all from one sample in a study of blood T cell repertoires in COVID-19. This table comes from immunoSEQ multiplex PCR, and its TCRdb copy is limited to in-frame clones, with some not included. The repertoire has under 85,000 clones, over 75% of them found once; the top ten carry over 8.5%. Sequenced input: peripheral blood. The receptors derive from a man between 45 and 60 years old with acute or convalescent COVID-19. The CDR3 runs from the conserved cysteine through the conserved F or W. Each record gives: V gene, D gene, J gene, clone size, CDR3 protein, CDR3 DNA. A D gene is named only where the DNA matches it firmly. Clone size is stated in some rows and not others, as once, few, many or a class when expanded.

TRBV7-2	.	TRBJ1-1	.	CASRHQVKPNTEAFF	TGTGCCAGCAGGCACCAAGTCAAGCCGAACACTGAAGCTTTCTTT
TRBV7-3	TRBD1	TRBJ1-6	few	CASSVTGIRNSPLHF	TGTGCCAGCAGCGTGACAGGGATCCGCAATTCACCCCTCCACTTT
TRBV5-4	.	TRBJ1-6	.	CASSLQGSYNSPLHF	TGTGCCAGCAGCTTGCAGGGCTCCTATAATTCACCCCTCCACTTT
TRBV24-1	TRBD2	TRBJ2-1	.	CATSGFETGGYNEQFF	TGTGCCACCAGTGGGTTCGAGACGGGGGGTTACAATGAGCAGTTCTTC
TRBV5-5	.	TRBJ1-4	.	CASSLEQGILNEKLFF	TGTGCCAGCAGCTTGGAACAGGGAATACTTAATGAAAAACTGTTTTTT
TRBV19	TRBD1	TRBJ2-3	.	CASTETGGGTDTQYF	TGTGCCAGTACCGAAACAGGGGGCGGCACAGATACGCAGTATTTT
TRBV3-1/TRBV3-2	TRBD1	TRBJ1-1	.	CASSGDRPLAEAFF	TGTGCCAGCAGCGGGGACAGGCCCCTGGCTGAAGCTTTCTTT
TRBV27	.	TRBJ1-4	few	CASSFAGATNEKLFF	TGTGCCAGCAGTTTTGCAGGGGCAACTAATGAAAAACTGTTTTTT
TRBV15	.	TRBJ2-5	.	CATSRPRGAGPTQYF	TGTGCCACCAGCAGACCCCGGGGTGCCGGACCGACCCAGTACTTC
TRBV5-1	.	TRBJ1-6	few	CASSPALENSPLHF	TGCGCCAGCAGCCCCGCCCTGGAGAATTCACCCCTCCACTTT
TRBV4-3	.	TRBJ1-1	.	CASSPNQNTEAFF	TGCGCCAGCAGCCCTAATCAAAACACTGAAGCTTTCTTT
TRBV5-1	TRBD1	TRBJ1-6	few	CASSSGQDNSPLHF	TGCGCCAGCAGCTCGGGACAGGATAATTCACCCCTCCACTTT
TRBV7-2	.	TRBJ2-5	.	CASSKKMGLEETQYF	TGTGCCAGCAGCAAAAAAATGGGGCTGGAAGAGACCCAGTACTTC
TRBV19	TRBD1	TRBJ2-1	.	CASSIVAWDRTDNEQFF	TGTGCCAGTAGTATTGTGGCCTGGGACAGGACCGACAATGAGCAGTTCTTC
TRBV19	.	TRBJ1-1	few	CASYEQVPGTEAFF	TGTGCCAGTTACGAGCAGGTCCCAGGGACTGAAGCTTTCTTT
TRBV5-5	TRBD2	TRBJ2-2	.	CASSLVGGRAIGELFF	TGTGCCAGCAGCTTGGTTGGCGGGAGGGCCATCGGGGAGCTGTTTTTT
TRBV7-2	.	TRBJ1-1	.	CASSLVGGNTEAFF	TGTGCCAGCAGCTTAGTAGGGGGGAACACTGAAGCTTTCTTT
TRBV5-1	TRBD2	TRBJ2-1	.	CASGSGRALDEQFF	TGCGCCAGCGGAAGCGGGAGGGCCCTCGATGAGCAGTTCTTC
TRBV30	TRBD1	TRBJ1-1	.	CAWSTPGQGSGKGEAFF	TGTGCCTGGAGCACCCCGGGACAGGGGAGTGGTAAGGGTGAAGCTTTCTTT
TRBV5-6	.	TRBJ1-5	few	CASSLGGTNNQPQHF	TGTGCCAGCAGCTTGGGTGGCACTAATAATCAGCCCCAGCATTTT
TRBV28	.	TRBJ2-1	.	CASRPGGLDNEQFF	TGTGCCAGCAGGCCCGGGGGGCTGGACAATGAGCAGTTCTTC
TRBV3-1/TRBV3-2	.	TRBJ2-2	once	CASSRWESTGELFF	TGTGCCAGCAGCCGTTGGGAGAGCACCGGGGAGCTGTTTTTT
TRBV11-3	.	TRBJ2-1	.	CASSPDSYNEQFF	TGTGCCAGCAGCCCTGACAGTTACAATGAGCAGTTCTTC
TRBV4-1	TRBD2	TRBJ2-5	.	CASSQAGGLLGLPKHF	TGCGCCAGCAGCCAAGCTGGTGGGTTACTGGGACTACCAAAGCACTTC
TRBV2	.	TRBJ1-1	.	CASISSGNTEAFF	TGTGCCAGCATTAGTTCAGGGAACACTGAAGCTTTCTTT
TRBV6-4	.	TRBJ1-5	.	CASSDSMGSQPQHF	TGTGCCAGCAGTGACTCGATGGGGAGTCAGCCCCAGCATTTT
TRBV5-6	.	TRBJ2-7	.	CASSLFADRGSGEQYF	TGTGCCAGCAGCTTGTTCGCCGATAGGGGGTCGGGAGAGCAGTACTTC
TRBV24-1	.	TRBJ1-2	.	CATSDLMSLGYTF	TGTGCCACCAGTGATTTGATGAGCCTTGGCTACACCTTC
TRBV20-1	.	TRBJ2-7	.	CSASRQTNSYEQYF	TGCAGTGCTAGTCGACAGACCAACTCCTACGAGCAGTACTTC
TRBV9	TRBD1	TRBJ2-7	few	CASSLQTGTEQYF	TGTGCCAGCAGCCTACAGACAGGGACCGAGCAGTACTTC
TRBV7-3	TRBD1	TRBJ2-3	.	CASSLSGTGADTQYF	TGTGCCAGCAGCTTGTCCGGGACAGGGGCAGATACGCAGTATTTT
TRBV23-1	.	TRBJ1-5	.	CASSQWGRTAGNQPQHF	TGCGCCAGCAGTCAATGGGGCCGAACCGCGGGCAATCAGCCCCAGCATTTT
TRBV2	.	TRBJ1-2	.	CASRTRQDLNYGYTF	TGTGCCAGCAGAACCAGACAGGATCTTAACTATGGCTACACCTTC
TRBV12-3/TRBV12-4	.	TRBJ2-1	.	CASSSGLNGEQFF	TGTGCCAGCAGCAGCGGACTGAATGGTGAGCAGTTCTTC
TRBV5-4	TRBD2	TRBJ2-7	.	CASSPTGTSYEQYF	TGTGCCAGCAGCCCAACGGGGACTAGCTACGAGCAGTACTTC
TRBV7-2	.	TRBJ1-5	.	CASSPVLGGPSNQPQHF	TGTGCCAGCAGCCCCGTGCTGGGGGGACCTAGCAATCAGCCCCAGCATTTT
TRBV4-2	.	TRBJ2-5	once	CASSQDWQGEETQYF	TGTGCCAGCAGCCAAGATTGGCAGGGCGAAGAGACCCAGTACTTC
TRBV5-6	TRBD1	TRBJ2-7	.	CASSLGGPSGQYF	TGTGCCAGCAGCTTAGGGGGCCCATCAGGGCAGTACTTC
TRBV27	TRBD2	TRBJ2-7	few	CASSQGRGSREQYF	TGTGCCAGCAGTCAGGGCCGCGGGAGTCGCGAGCAGTACTTC
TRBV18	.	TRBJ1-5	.	CASSPGPGQPQHF	TGTGCCAGCTCACCGGGTCCCGGGCAGCCCCAGCATTTT
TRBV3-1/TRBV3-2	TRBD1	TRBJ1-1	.	CASSQDRATEAFF	TGTGCCAGCAGCCAGGACAGGGCCACTGAAGCTTTCTTT
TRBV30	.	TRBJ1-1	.	CAWSINRSPAFF	TGTGCCTGGAGTATTAATCGGTCCCCCGCTTTCTTT
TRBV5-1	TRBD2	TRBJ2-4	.	CASSPQGTSGSAKNIQYF	TGCGCCAGCAGCCCGCAAGGGACTAGCGGGAGCGCCAAAAACATTCAGTACTTC
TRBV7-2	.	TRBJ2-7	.	CASSLDGSTGEQYF	TGTGCCAGCAGCTTAGACGGGTCTACGGGAGAGCAGTACTTC
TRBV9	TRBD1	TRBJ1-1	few	CASSVESSGQGTFF	TGTGCCAGCAGCGTAGAGAGTTCGGGACAGGGTACTTTCTTT
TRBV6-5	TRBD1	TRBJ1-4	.	CASDRGTELFF	TGTGCCAGCGACCGGGGGACAGAACTGTTTTTT
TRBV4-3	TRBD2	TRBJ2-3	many	CASSQVSGTSGGTDTQYF	TGCGCCAGCAGCCAAGTTAGTGGGACTAGCGGGGGGACAGATACGCAGTATTTT
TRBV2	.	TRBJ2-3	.	CASSERKSGTQYTDTQYF	TGTGCCAGCAGTGAAAGGAAATCGGGGACACAGTACACAGATACGCAGTATTTT
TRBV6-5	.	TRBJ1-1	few	CASSYIGVPEAFF	TGTGCCAGCAGTTACATCGGGGTCCCTGAAGCTTTCTTT
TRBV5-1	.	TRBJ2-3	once	CASTSGGTDTQYF	TGCGCCAGCACCTCGGGGGGCACAGATACGCAGTATTTT
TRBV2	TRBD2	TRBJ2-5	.	CASSEGLLAGAVQETQYF	TGTGCCAGCAGTGAAGGGTTGTTAGCGGGGGCTGTCCAAGAGACCCAGTACTTC
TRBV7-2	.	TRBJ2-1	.	CASSLMGGGSSYNEQFF	TGTGCCAGCAGCCTCATGGGGGGCGGGAGCTCCTACAATGAGCAGTTCTTC
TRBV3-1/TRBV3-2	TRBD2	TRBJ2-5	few	CASSQTSGEETQYF	TGTGCCAGCAGCCAGACTAGCGGGGAAGAGACCCAGTACTTC
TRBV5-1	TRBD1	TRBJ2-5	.	CASSLGQGVETQYF	TGCGCCAGCAGCCTCGGACAGGGTGTGGAGACCCAGTACTTC
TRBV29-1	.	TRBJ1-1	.	CSVEGWGVNTEAFF	TGCAGCGTTGAGGGTTGGGGGGTGAACACTGAAGCTTTCTTT
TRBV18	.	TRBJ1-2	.	CASSEPGRGRGYTF	TGTGCCAGCTCGGAGCCGGGACGCGGGAGAGGCTACACCTTC